This T cell receptor beta chain was recovered during a study of blood T cell repertoires in COVID-19. This table comes from immunoSEQ multiplex PCR, and its TCRdb copy is limited to in-frame clones, with some not included. There are 100,000 to 150,000 clones in the sample; roughly 84% occur only once, and over 1.1% lies in the top ten. This TCR was recovered from a man between 60 and 75 years old with acute or convalescent COVID-19. What was sequenced was peripheral blood.

The CDR3 bases are TGCGCCAGCAGCTTGGAAGGAGGCAACACCGGGGAGCTGTTTTTT. Translating it yields CASSLEGGNTGELFF. The chain combines TRBV5-1 with TRBJ2-2; D possibly corresponds to TRBD2 (5 bases). Germline V CDR1 and CDR2: SGHRS, YFSETQ. The CDR3 consists of 15 residues. V lost 0 bases and J lost 2, with 8 bases in between.